The 13 T cell receptor beta chains in this list originate from one sample, sequenced in a study of blood T cell repertoires in COVID-19. Only in-frame clones appear in the TCRdb table, and some are missing; sequencing was by immunoSEQ multiplex PCR. The repertoire includes almost 400,000 clones, approximately 88% of them detected once, and more than 0.85% sits in the top ten. Sequences were obtained from PBMCs or T cells enriched from blood (not recorded which). The source is a woman younger than 45 with acute COVID-19.

V and J are TRBV12-3 or TRBV12-4 and TRBJ2-2; no clear D. Trimming took off 9 bases at V and 1 base at J, with 6 bases between the two ends. The CDR3 sequence is 12 residues long. CDR3: CASAGNTGELFF. In nucleotides, the CDR3 is TGTGCCAGTGCAGGGAACACCGGGGAGCTGTTTTTT.

This clone has only one observation. In nucleotides, the CDR3 is TGTGCCAGCAGCGCCGGCACCGCGGGGAACACTGAAGCTTTCTTT. This sequence encodes CASSAGTAGNTEAFF. This chain uses TRBV9 with TRBJ1-1; D not certain. Germline V gene sequence: CDR1 SGDLS, CDR2 YYNGEE. This CDR3 spans 15 amino acids. Trimming took 3 bases from V and 1 from J, leaving 13 bases between them.

The chain has TRBV3-1 (or the pseudogene TRBV3-2) and TRBJ1-1; weak D call: TRBD1 (6 bases). Trimming stripped 0 bases from V and 11 bases from J, with 13 bases between. Germline V gives CDR1 LGHDT, CDR2 YNNKEL (reference sequence). The CDR3 contains 13 residues. The CDR3, as DNA: TGTGCCAGCAGCCAAGAAGGTAGGGGGTTCGCTTTCTTT. As protein: CASSQEGRGFAFF.

This clone was counted only a few times. The rearrangement joins TRBV19 to TRBJ2-7; the match to TRBD1 covers 7 bases. This CDR3 has 14 amino acids. V shed 6 bases, J shed 5 bases, and the junction held 10 bases outside the gene matches. Germline loops: CDR1 LNHDA, CDR2 SQIVND (reference sequence). The CDR3 loop is CASSPGQSFNEQYF. The CDR3 DNA sequence: TGTGCCAGTAGCCCGGGACAGTCTTTCAACGAGCAGTACTTC. Using reference TRBV19 and TRBJ2-7 for the parts outside the CDR3, the full variable domain is DGGITQSPKYLFRKEGQNVTLSCEQNLNHDAMYWYRQDPGQGLRLIYYSQIVNDFQKGDIAEGYSVSREKKESFPLTVTSAQKNPTAFYLCASSPGQSFNEQYFGPGTRLTVT.

The chain links TRBV5-1 to TRBJ1-2; 8 bases line up with TRBD1. With V trimmed by 0 bases and J by 4 bases, 11 bases remained unmatched. Germline CDR1 is SGHRS and CDR2 is YFSETQ. The CDR3 has 17 amino acids. The CDR3 is CASSLGTGTGPSYGYTF. CDR3 DNA: TGCGCCAGCAGCTTGGGGACCGGGACAGGTCCCTCCTATGGCTACACCTTC.

The chain links TRBV19 to TRBJ1-6, with D maybe TRBD1 (5 bases). The CDR3 has 13 residues. V was shortened by 0 bases and J by 16 bases, with 13 bases between the two germline ends. Germline CDR1 and CDR2: LNHDA and SQIVND (reference sequence). CDR3 nucleotide sequence: TGTGCCAGTAGTATAGATTTGACAGCCGGACTCCACTTT. This gives the protein CASSIDLTAGLHF.

The chain has TRBV2 and TRBJ2-3, with no clear D. CDR1 SNHLY and CDR2 FYNNEI come from the germline V gene. V lost 7 bases to trimming and J lost 1 base, with 9 bases between them. This CDR3 has 13 residues. The CDR3 loop is CASMRARTDTQYF. CDR3 DNA sequence: TGTGCCAGCATGCGCGCCCGCACAGATACGCAGTATTTT.

V gene TRBV2 combines with J gene TRBJ2-7, with 8 bases that match TRBD2. Trimming cost V 7 bases and J 2 bases; bases outside gene matches: 7. Germline V gene lookup returns CDR1 SNHLY and CDR2 FYNNEI. CDR3 length: 14 residues. CDR3 sequence: CASNLAGSAYEQYF. Written as DNA, the CDR3 is TGTGCCAGCAATTTAGCGGGGAGCGCCTACGAGCAGTACTTC.

This clone was seen only once. V usage is TRBV24-1 and J usage is TRBJ2-3; D perhaps matches TRBD2 (5 bases). The CDR3 has 16 amino acids. V was clipped by 3 bases and J by 1 base, with 13 bases between them. Germline CDR1 and CDR2: KGHDR and SFDVKD. CDR3 coding DNA: TGTGCCACCAGTGATCCCCCCGGGATTCGCACAGATACGCAGTATTTT. Translated, it gives CATSDPPGIRTDTQYF.

This rearrangement joins TRBV18 to TRBJ2-1, with a possible D match to TRBD2 (6 bases). V lost 6 bases, J lost 3 bases, and 15 bases lay in between. Germline V gives CDR1 KGHSH, CDR2 LQKENI. CDR3 length: 15 amino acids. The CDR3 sequence is CASSPGGGVYNEQFF. As DNA, the CDR3 is TGTGCCAGCTCGCCCGGTGGCGGGGTCTACAATGAGCAGTTCTTC.

V gene TRBV5-1 combines with J gene TRBJ1-6, with 10 bases lining up with TRBD1. Unmatched junction bases numbered 7, after V lost 4 bases and J lost 9 bases. The CDR3 covers 15 residues. The germline CDR1 and CDR2 sequences are SGHRS and YFSETQ. CDR3 sequence: CASSPSTGGGSPLHF. The CDR3, as DNA: TGCGCCAGCAGCCCGTCGACAGGGGGCGGTTCACCCCTCCACTTT.

V and J are TRBV7-9 and TRBJ1-6, with TRBD1 as a possible D gene (6 bases). V gave up 0 bases and J gave up 5 bases, with 14 bases separating them. Germline CDR1 and CDR2: SEHNR and FQNEAQ (reference sequence). The CDR3 extends over 17 amino acids. Written as DNA, the CDR3 is TGTGCCAGCAGCTTAGCGTTAAGACAGGCTGATAATTCACCCCTCCACTTT. Translated: CASSLALRQADNSPLHF.

The V call is TRBV21-1, the J call TRBJ2-1; the table assigns TRBD1, which was not confirmed against the DNA. TRBV21-1 is annotated as a pseudogene. This CDR3 is built from 15 residues. The CDR3: CASRGNRGSYNEQFF. CDR3 DNA: TGTGCCAGCCGGGGGAACAGGGGCTCCTACAATGAGCAGTTCTTC.